A single sample gave rise to the 4 T cell receptor beta chains below, sequenced in a study of T cell repertoires in cytomegalovirus infection. Each CDR3 protein is one row after TCRdb ran MiXCR on the reads. The sample shows around 800,000 distinct CDR3 sequences, around a third of them seen only once. Their cognate antigens are unknown. Material: cultured CD8+ T cells from PBMCs, obtained from culture after CMV antigen stimulation. The source of these receptors is a human donor in good health (CMV status not recorded). Some clones in this sample may be carry-over from other donors' samples.

Comments on this clonotype: This may be a read error: a much more frequent sequence differs by one nucleotide. The chain uses TRBV7-2 and TRBJ2-3; no firm D call. CDR3 length equals 13 residues. Germline V lookup: CDR1 SGHTA, CDR2 FQGNSA. The ends were cut back, 6 bases at V and 2 bases at J, with 9 bases in the middle. CDR3 sequence reads: CASSELPTDTQYF. CDR3 nucleotides: TGTGCCAGCAGTGAACTCCCCACAGATACGCAGTATTTT.

This clonotype was recorded at least ten times. V gene TRBV6-1 combines with J gene TRBJ2-7; 10 nucleotides line up with TRBD1. This CDR3 is built from 16 residues. The ends lost 5 bases at V and 3 bases at J; junction bases unmatched: 10. CDR1 is MNHNS, CDR2 SASEGT, per germline. The CDR3 loop reads CASSRNRDRGFYEQYF. In nucleotides, the CDR3 is TGTGCCAGCAGTCGAAACCGGGACAGGGGTTTCTACGAGCAGTACTTC.

The chain carries TRBV14 and TRBJ2-1; 10 bases are shared with TRBD2. This CDR3 has 15 amino acids. Germline CDR1 and CDR2: SGHDN and FVKESK. Trimming cost V 4 bases and J 7 bases; bases outside gene matches: 7. The CDR3 coding sequence is TGTGCCAGCAGCCCCGAGCGGGGGGGCCGAAATGAGCAGTTCTTC. This codes for CASSPERGGRNEQFF.

The J gene is TRBJ2-2, the V gene TRBV29-1; TRBD1 matches 7 bases. Trimming took 6 bases from V and 6 from J; bases not matched to a gene: 4. There are 12 residues in the CDR3. Germline V gene lookup returns CDR1 SQVTM and CDR2 ANQGSEA. The CDR3 sequence: CSVNRGSGELFF. The CDR3 DNA is TGCAGCGTAAACAGGGGATCCGGGGAGCTGTTTTTT.